This TCR beta chain is drawn from a study of T cell repertoires in cytomegalovirus infection. Study overall: It was recently identified HLA-C-restricted and well-studied HLA-B-restricted CMV epitopes that the study used. Signatures in public TCR beta sequences pointed to both CMV infection and matching HLA type.

Each CDR3 protein gets one entry after TCRdb re-called the reads with MiXCR. The sample yields 600,000 to 700,000 distinct CDR3 sequences, roughly 30% seen once. Note on this clonotype: Antigen unknown.

The receptor's source is a human donor in good health (CMV status not recorded). Some clones in this sample may be carry-over from other donors' samples. The source material was cultured PBMCs, sampled from culture after CMV antigen stimulation.

The CDR3 loop is CSAPEAASGRAEEQFF. For the CDR3, the DNA is TGCAGTGCCCCCGAAGCTGCAAGCGGGAGGGCCGAGGAGCAGTTCTTC. The chain couples TRBV20-1 to TRBJ2-1, with TRBD2 identical over 10 bases. CDR3 length equals 16 residues. The ends lost 6 bases at V and 10 bases at J; junction bases unmatched: 18. CDR1 is DFQATT, CDR2 SNEGSKA, per germline (reference sequence).